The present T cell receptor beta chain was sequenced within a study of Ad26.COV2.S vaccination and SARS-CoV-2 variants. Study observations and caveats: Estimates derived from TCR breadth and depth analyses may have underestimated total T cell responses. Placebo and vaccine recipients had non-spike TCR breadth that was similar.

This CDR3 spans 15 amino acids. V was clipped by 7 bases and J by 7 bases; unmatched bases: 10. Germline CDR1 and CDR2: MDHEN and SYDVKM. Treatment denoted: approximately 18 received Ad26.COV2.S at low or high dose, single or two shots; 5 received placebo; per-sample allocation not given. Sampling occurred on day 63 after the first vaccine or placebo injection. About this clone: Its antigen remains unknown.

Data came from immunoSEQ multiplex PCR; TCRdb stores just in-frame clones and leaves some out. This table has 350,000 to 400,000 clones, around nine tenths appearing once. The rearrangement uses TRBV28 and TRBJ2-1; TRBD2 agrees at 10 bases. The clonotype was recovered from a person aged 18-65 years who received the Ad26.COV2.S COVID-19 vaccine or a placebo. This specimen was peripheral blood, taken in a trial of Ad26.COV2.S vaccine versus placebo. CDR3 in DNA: TGTGCCAGCACCTCCCAGCGGGAGGGTCGGAATGAGCAGTTCTTC. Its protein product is CASTSQREGRNEQFF. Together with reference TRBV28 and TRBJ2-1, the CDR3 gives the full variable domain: DVKVTQSSRYLVKRTGEKVFLECVQDMDHENMFWYRQDPGLGLRLIYFSYDVKMKEKGDIPEGYSVSREKKERFSLILESASTNQTSMYLCASTSQREGRNEQFFGPGTRLTVL.